This TCR beta chain derives from a study of blood T cell repertoires in COVID-19. The germline gives CDR1 SGHDT, CDR2 YYEEEE. V was cut by 4 bases and J by 8 bases, with 15 bases left in between. CDR3 length equals 13 residues. TCRdb's table, derived via immunoSEQ multiplex PCR, lists solely in-frame clones and lacks some. This sample has more than 15,000 clones; less than 95% occur once, and the top ten carry about 4%. The TCR originated in a human donor in a cohort sampled during active COVID-19. Sequencing was performed on peripheral blood. This chain joins TRBV5-6 and TRBJ1-2, with a possible D match to TRBD1 (6 bases). CDR3 amino acids: CASSRDRMRGYTF. As DNA, the CDR3 is TGTGCCAGCAGCCGTGACAGGATGAGAGGCTACACCTTC. Based on the CDR3 plus reference TRBV5-6 and TRBJ1-2, the full variable domain is DAGVTQSPTHLIKTRGQQVTLRCSPKSGHDTVSWYQQALGQGPQFIFQYYEEEERQRGNFPDRFSGHQFPNYSSELNVNALLLGDSALYLCASSRDRMRGYTFGSGTRLTVV.